This T cell receptor beta chain was recovered during a study of cytomegalovirus exposure and HLA in healthy donors. General study findings and limits: Fewer N-insertions (relative to the roughly 700-donor mean) were reportedly seen in an Asian-associated ancestry cluster in a later analysis. Rare TCR sequences predominated, though certain public TCRs were found in many donors.

The primer mix had 60 Vbeta and 13 Jbeta primers. Using immunoSEQ multiplex PCR, the repertoire was profiled, and TCRdb retains in-frame clones only, with some absent. This sample yields some 120,000 clones, of which 80% are seen a single time; 0.2% to 0.3% belongs to the top ten. The germline V gene has CDR1 LNHDA and CDR2 SQIVND (reference sequence). Trimming cost V 4 bases and J 0 bases; bases outside gene matches: 6. CDR3 length: 15 amino acids. A word on this clone: Its antigen is unknown.

The chain links TRBV19 to TRBJ2-7; 7 nucleotides line up with TRBD1. The clonotype comes from a man aged 45-65 years in good health and CMV-seronegative. Source material: PBMCs. The CDR3 region is CASSTVDRYSYEQYF. The CDR3 coding sequence is TGTGCCAGTAGTACCGTGGACAGGTACTCCTACGAGCAGTACTTC.